One sample yielded the 16 T cell receptor beta chains listed below, sequenced in a study of metastatic and nonmetastatic thyroid tumors. All patients reached thyroid surgery having received no treatment beforehand. TCRdb re-called clones from the PCR reads using MiXCR. This table has 13,000 to 15,000 clones, 25% to 30% appearing once. Material: blood. The receptors were gathered from a female donor with papillary thyroid cancer or a benign thyroid nodule (not recorded which). Some clones in this sample may be carry-over from other donors' samples.

As for this clone: The junction departs from the called germline gene at one end, perhaps through a read error. The CDR3 region has the DNA TGTGCCAGCAGCCAGGGGGAGAGCAATAAGCCCCAGCATTTT. Encoded protein: CASSQGESNKPQHF. V and J are TRBV7-9 and TRBJ1-5, with 7 bases aligning to TRBD1. The CDR3 sequence is 14 residues long. The V gene's germline CDR1 is SEHNR and CDR2 FQNEAQ (reference sequence).

The chain carries TRBV6-2 or TRBV6-3 and TRBJ2-7; 8 bases line up with TRBD1. V was clipped by 6 bases and J by 7 bases; unmatched bases: 11. The CDR3 has 14 amino acids. Germline assignment: CDR1 MNHEY and CDR2 SVGEGT. CDR3 bases: TGTGCCAGCAGCTCGCCCGGACAGGGTCGGGAGCAGTACTTC. Its translation is CASSSPGQGREQYF.

By proportion, this clone is medium-sized. This sequence joins TRBV5-1 and TRBJ1-4, with 7 bases aligning to TRBD1. CDR3 length: 16 amino acids. Per germline, CDR1 SGHRS and CDR2 YFSETQ. The junction had 10 bases not matched to a gene; V was cut back by 0 bases and J by 8 bases. As DNA, the CDR3 is TGCGCCAGCAGCTTGGATCCGACAGGGTCAGGGGAAAAACTGTTTTTT. This gives the protein CASSLDPTGSGEKLFF.

For this clone: The junction departs from the called germline gene at one end, perhaps through a read error. The V call is TRBV11-2, the J call TRBJ2-2; D may match TRBD1 or TRBD2 (5 bases each). The CDR3 spans 17 residues. The germline V gene encodes CDR1 SGHAT and CDR2 FQNNGV. For the CDR3, the DNA is TGTGCCAGCAGCTCCCCGCCCGACAGCCAGTGGACCGTGGAGGTGTTTTTT. The encoded protein is CASSSPPDSQWTVEVFF. Complete variable domain (other parts from reference TRBV11-2 and TRBJ2-2): EAGVAQSPRYKIIEKRQSVAFWCNPISGHATLYWYQQILGQGPKLLIQFQNNGVVDDSQLPKDRFSAERLKGVDSTLKIQPAKLEDSAVYLCASSSPPDSQWTVEVFFGEGSRLTVL.

This clone came up many times. The chain carries TRBV15 and TRBJ2-1; D tentatively fits TRBD1 or TRBD2 (6 bases each). Germline V gene data show CDR1 as LNHNV and CDR2 as YYDKDF (reference sequence). Trimming took off 1 base at V and 10 bases at J, with 8 bases between the two ends. CDR3 size: 12 residues. The CDR3 is CATSRGGGEQFF. The CDR3 DNA sequence: TGTGCCACCAGCAGAGGAGGGGGGGAGCAGTTCTTC.

This clone has just a few counts. V usage is TRBV12-3 or TRBV12-4 and J usage is TRBJ2-3; perhaps TRBD1 as D (6 bases). V lost 5 bases and J lost 3, with 9 bases in between. This CDR3 is 13 amino acids long. In DNA, the CDR3 is TGTGCCAGCAGTCAGGACAGAACAGATACGCAGTATTTT. Encoded protein: CASSQDRTDTQYF.

This sequence joins TRBV7-3 and TRBJ2-1, with TRBD1 as a possible D gene (6 bases). Trimming stripped 5 bases from V and 8 bases from J, with 16 bases between. Germline V gene lookup returns CDR1 SGHTA and CDR2 FQGTGA. This CDR3 region has 14 residues. DNA of the CDR3: TGTGCCAGCAGCCTCGTTGGGGGCGGTGATGAGCAGTTCTTC. Translated, it gives CASSLVGGGDEQFF.

Ten or more counts support this clone. This sequence joins TRBV7-9 and TRBJ2-1, with 9 bases fitting TRBD2. The germline CDR1 and CDR2 sequences are SEHNR and FQNEAQ (reference sequence). The J segment lost 1 base and the V segment lost 1 base, leaving 20 bases of the junction unmatched. This CDR3 contains 22 residues. The CDR3 bases are TGTGCCAGCAGCTTAGGTCAGGGGGTGGCGACTAGCGGCATCCGATCCTACAATGAGCAGTTCTTC. This sequence encodes CASSLGQGVATSGIRSYNEQFF.

Worth noting for this clone: Other DNA sequences in this specimen translate into the identical CDR3. This sequence joins TRBV7-2 and TRBJ1-3; D uncertain. Germline loops: CDR1 SGHTA, CDR2 FQGNSA. Trimming stripped 5 bases from V and 7 bases from J, with 15 bases between. The CDR3 is 14 residues long. CDR3 DNA sequence: TGTGCCAGCAGCCCCCTCGGTGGAGGCAACACCATATATTTT. This translates into CASSPLGGGNTIYF.

This clone was detected only a few times. V is TRBV25-1 and J is TRBJ2-3; D possibly corresponds to TRBD1 (5 bases). CDR1 MGHDK and CDR2 SYGVNS come from the germline V gene. With 3 bases removed from V and 13 bases from J, the gap between germline ends came to 14 bases. The CDR3 is 12 amino acids. CDR3 nucleotide sequence: TGTGCCAGCAGTGACGCAGGGTTTCAGGAGTATTTT. Amino acids: CASSDAGFQEYF.

This clone is categorized as medium-sized (0.01 to 0.1%). The V gene is TRBV27, the J gene TRBJ2-7; 8 bases agree with TRBD1. Unmatched junction bases numbered 6, after V lost 8 bases and J lost 0 bases. Germline V gene sequence: CDR1 MNHEY, CDR2 SMNVEV (reference sequence). This CDR3 region has 14 residues. As DNA, the CDR3 is TGTGCCAGCGGGGGACAGGCGAGCTCCTACGAGCAGTACTTC. This gives the protein CASGGQASSYEQYF.

This clone was recorded many times. This chain links TRBV29-1 with TRBJ1-1; a weak D match, TRBD1 (5 bases). There are 12 residues in the CDR3. V gave up 0 bases and J gave up 11 bases, with 13 bases separating them. In germline, CDR1 is SQVTM, CDR2 ANQGSEA. Written as DNA, the CDR3 is TGCAGCGTTGAAGATGGGGGACCGCGGGCTTTCTTT. Its protein is CSVEDGGPRAFF. Variable domain in full (rest from reference TRBV29-1 and TRBJ1-1): SAVISQKPSRDICQRGTSLTIQCQVDSQVTMMFWYRQQPGQSLTLIATANQGSEATYESGFVIDKFPISRPNLTFSTLTVSNMSPEDSSIYLCSVEDGGPRAFFGQGTRLTVV.

The chain's CDR3 is CASSIVGSPGELFF. The DNA of the CDR3 is TGTGCCAGTAGTATCGTCGGGAGCCCCGGGGAGCTGTTTTTT. J is TRBJ2-2 and V is TRBV19; weak D call: TRBD2 (6 bases). Deletions cut 3 bases from V and 6 bases from J, with 11 bases between. Germline V gene data show CDR1 as LNHDA and CDR2 as SQIVND (reference sequence). The CDR3 is 14 residues long.

This clone has at least ten counts. This chain connects TRBV5-5 to TRBJ1-1, with 7 nucleotides matching TRBD1. This CDR3 region has 13 residues. With 4 bases clipped from V and 4 bases from J, the junction kept 4 bases outside the gene matches. Germline-derived CDR1 and CDR2 are SGHKS and YYEKEE (reference sequence). The CDR3 region is CASSLTGVTEAFF. The CDR3 DNA sequence: TGTGCCAGCAGCCTTACAGGGGTCACTGAAGCTTTCTTT.

This clone has a count of ten or more. The chain has TRBV20-1 and TRBJ2-7; 9 bases align to TRBD1. The CDR3 is made up of 14 amino acids. The J segment lost 7 bases and the V segment lost 5 bases, leaving 12 bases of the junction unmatched. Germline lookup yields CDR1 DFQATT and CDR2 SNEGSKA (reference sequence). CDR3 sequence reads: CSAGGVQGAGEQYF. The CDR3 region has the DNA TGCAGTGCTGGGGGGGTACAGGGGGCGGGAGAGCAGTACTTC.

In this sample, this clone turned up many times. The chain couples TRBV5-1 to TRBJ2-4; 12 nucleotides match TRBD2. Trimming cost V 6 bases and J 4 bases; bases outside gene matches: 14. There are 18 residues in the CDR3. Germline CDR1 and CDR2: SGHRS and YFSETQ. The CDR3 protein is CASKETSGSLLNKNIQYF. The CDR3 DNA is TGCGCCAGCAAGGAGACTAGCGGGAGTCTTCTGAATAAAAACATTCAGTACTTC.